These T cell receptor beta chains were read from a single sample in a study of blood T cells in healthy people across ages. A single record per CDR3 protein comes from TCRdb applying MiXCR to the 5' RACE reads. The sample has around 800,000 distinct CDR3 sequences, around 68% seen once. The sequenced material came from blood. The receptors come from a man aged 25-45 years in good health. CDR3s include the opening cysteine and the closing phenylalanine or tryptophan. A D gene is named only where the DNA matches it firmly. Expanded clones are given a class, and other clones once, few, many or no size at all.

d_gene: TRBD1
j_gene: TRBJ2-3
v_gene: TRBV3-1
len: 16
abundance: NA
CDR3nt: TGTGCCAGCAGCCAAGGGACAGGGCTGGGCACAGATACGCAGTATTTT
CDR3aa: CASSQGTGLGTDTQYF

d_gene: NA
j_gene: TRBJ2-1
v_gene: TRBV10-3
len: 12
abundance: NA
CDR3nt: TGTGCCATCAGTGCTAGACAGGAGGGGCAGTTCTTC
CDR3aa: CAISARQEGQFF

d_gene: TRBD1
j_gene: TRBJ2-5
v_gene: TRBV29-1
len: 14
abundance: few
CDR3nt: TGCAGCGTTGAAGATCTCAGGGCAGGGGGTACCCAGTACTTC
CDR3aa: CSVEDLRAGGTQYF

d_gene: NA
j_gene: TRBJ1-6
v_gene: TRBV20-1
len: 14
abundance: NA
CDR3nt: TGCAGTGTGGGGGCCGGGGGTTTTGGGTCACCCCTCCACTTT
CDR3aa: CSVGAGGFGSPLHF

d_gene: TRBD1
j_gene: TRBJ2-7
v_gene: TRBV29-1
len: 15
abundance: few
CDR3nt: TGCAGCGTTGAAAGGGCACAGGGGGCATCCTACGAGCAGTACTTC
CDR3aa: CSVERAQGASYEQYF

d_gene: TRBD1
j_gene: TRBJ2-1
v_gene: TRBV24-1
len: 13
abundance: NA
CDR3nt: TGTGCCACCATCGACAGGGGGTACAATGAGCAGTTCTTC
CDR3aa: CATIDRGYNEQFF

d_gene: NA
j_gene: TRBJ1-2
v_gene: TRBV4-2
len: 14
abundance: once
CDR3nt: TGTGCCAGCAGCCAAGATAAGCCGATTGATGGCTACACCTTC
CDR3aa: CASSQDKPIDGYTF

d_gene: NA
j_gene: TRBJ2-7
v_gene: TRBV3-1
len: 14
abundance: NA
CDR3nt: TGTGCCAGCAGCCCTCAGGGGACCTCCGGCGAGCAGTACTTC
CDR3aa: CASSPQGTSGEQYF

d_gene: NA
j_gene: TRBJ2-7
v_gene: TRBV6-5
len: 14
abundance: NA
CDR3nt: TGTGCCAGCAGTTACTCCACTAACTCCTACGAGCAGTACTTC
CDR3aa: CASSYSTNSYEQYF

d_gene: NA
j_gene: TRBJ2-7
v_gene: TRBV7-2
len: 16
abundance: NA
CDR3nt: TGTGCCAGCAGCTTAGATTCAGGGGAAGCCTCCTACGAGCAGTACTTC
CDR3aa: CASSLDSGEASYEQYF

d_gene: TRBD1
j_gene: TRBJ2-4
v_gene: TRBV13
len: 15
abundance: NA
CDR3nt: TGTGCCAGCAGACCAACGGGACAGGGACAAGAAGAGCAGTACTTC
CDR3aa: CASRPTGQGQEEQYF

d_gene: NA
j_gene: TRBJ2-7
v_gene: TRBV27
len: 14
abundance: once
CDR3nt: TGTGCCAGCAGTTTAGGGCAGGACACCTACGAGCAGTACTTC
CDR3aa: CASSLGQDTYEQYF

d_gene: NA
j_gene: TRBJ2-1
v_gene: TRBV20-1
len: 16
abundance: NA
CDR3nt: TGCAGTGCTAGAGATCTTCTGGGGGGGGCCGGGGATGAGCAGTTCTTC
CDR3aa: CSARDLLGGAGDEQFF

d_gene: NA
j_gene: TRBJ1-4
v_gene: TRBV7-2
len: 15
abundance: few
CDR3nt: TGTGCCAGCAGCTTAGTGGTACAGTCTAATGAAAAACTGTTTTTT
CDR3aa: CASSLVVQSNEKLFF

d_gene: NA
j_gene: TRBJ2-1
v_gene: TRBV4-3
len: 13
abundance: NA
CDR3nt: TGCGCCAGCAGCCAAGGACCCACCAATAAGCAGTTCTTC
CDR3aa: CASSQGPTNKQFF